Listed below are T cell receptor beta chains from one sample, sequenced in a study of cytomegalovirus exposure and HLA in healthy donors. Only in-frame clones appear in the TCRdb table, and some are missing; sequencing was by immunoSEQ multiplex PCR. Of approximately 180,000 clones listed, over 75% were seen once; the top ten hold 6.3%. The material sequenced was PBMCs. The origin of the receptors is a man aged 35-49 years in good health and CMV-seropositive. Each CDR3 is given with its conserved first and last residue. Fields, in order: J gene, V gene, clone size, D gene, CDR3 protein, CDR3 DNA. A D gene is named only where the DNA matches it firmly. Clone sizes are given selectively: once, few, many, or a class where the clone is expanded.

j_call: TRBJ2-1
v_call: TRBV11-3
clone_size: NA
d_call: TRBD2
cdr3_aa: CASSFRSVAGGKYNEQFF
cdr3_nt: TGTGCCAGCAGCTTTCGGTCCGTGGCGGGAGGGAAATACAATGAGCAGTTCTTC

j_call: TRBJ2-7
v_call: TRBV6-1
clone_size: once
d_call: TRBD1
cdr3_aa: CASSVQDRAYEQYF
cdr3_nt: TGTGCCAGCAGTGTACAGGACAGGGCCTACGAGCAGTACTTC

j_call: TRBJ2-3
v_call: TRBV5-1
clone_size: NA
d_call: TRBD2
cdr3_aa: CASSSLPSSGASTDTQYF
cdr3_nt: TGCGCCAGCAGCTCTCTGCCTTCTAGCGGGGCGAGCACAGATACGCAGTATTTT

j_call: TRBJ2-3
v_call: TRBV9
clone_size: once
d_call: TRBD2
cdr3_aa: CASSVGAAGGPDTQYF
cdr3_nt: TGTGCCAGCAGCGTAGGGGCAGCGGGAGGCCCAGATACGCAGTATTTT

j_call: TRBJ1-1
v_call: TRBV19
clone_size: NA
d_call: NA
cdr3_aa: CASSKQGTDTEAFF
cdr3_nt: TGTGCCAGTAGTAAGCAGGGCACTGACACTGAAGCTTTCTTT

j_call: TRBJ1-1
v_call: TRBV7-3
clone_size: NA
d_call: NA
cdr3_aa: CASSLYSGGQTEAFF
cdr3_nt: TGTGCCAGCAGCTTATACTCCGGGGGTCAGACTGAAGCTTTCTTT

j_call: TRBJ1-1
v_call: TRBV19
clone_size: NA
d_call: TRBD1
cdr3_aa: CASSPTPGQGLTEAFF
cdr3_nt: TGTGCCAGTAGTCCAACCCCTGGACAGGGGCTCACTGAAGCTTTCTTT

j_call: TRBJ1-5
v_call: TRBV5-8
clone_size: NA
d_call: NA
cdr3_aa: CASLGPGRAQHF
cdr3_nt: TGTGCCAGCTTGGGGCCCGGGAGGGCCCAGCATTTT

j_call: TRBJ2-7
v_call: TRBV10-2
clone_size: NA
d_call: TRBD2
cdr3_aa: CASSAGTTWEQYF
cdr3_nt: TGTGCCAGCAGTGCAGGGACTACCTGGGAGCAGTACTTC

j_call: TRBJ2-3
v_call: TRBV5-4
clone_size: NA
d_call: TRBD2
cdr3_aa: CASSLWTSGTDTQYF
cdr3_nt: TGTGCCAGCAGCTTGTGGACTAGCGGCACAGATACGCAGTATTTT

j_call: TRBJ1-2
v_call: TRBV10-3
clone_size: NA
d_call: NA
cdr3_aa: CAITASLGGNYGYTF
cdr3_nt: TGTGCCATCACCGCTTCCCTAGGGGGTAACTATGGCTACACCTTC

j_call: TRBJ2-2
v_call: TRBV25-1
clone_size: NA
d_call: NA
cdr3_aa: CASSESPLALSTGELFF
cdr3_nt: TGTGCCAGCAGTGAATCCCCCCTAGCTTTGAGCACCGGGGAGCTGTTTTTT

j_call: TRBJ2-5
v_call: TRBV6-6
clone_size: NA
d_call: TRBD2
cdr3_aa: CASRRLAGAQETQYF
cdr3_nt: TGTGCCAGCAGACGACTAGCGGGGGCCCAAGAGACCCAGTACTTC

j_call: TRBJ2-3
v_call: TRBV15
clone_size: NA
d_call: NA
cdr3_aa: CATSRDQGHPTDTQYF
cdr3_nt: TGTGCCACCAGCAGAGATCAGGGGCATCCCACAGATACGCAGTATTTT

j_call: TRBJ2-1
v_call: TRBV6-5
clone_size: NA
d_call: NA
cdr3_aa: CASSSPRPGWNEQFF
cdr3_nt: TGTGCCAGCAGCTCACCCCGTCCAGGTTGGAATGAGCAGTTCTTC

j_call: TRBJ2-7
v_call: TRBV7-2
clone_size: NA
d_call: TRBD2
cdr3_aa: CASRLAGESTEQYF
cdr3_nt: TGTGCCAGCCGATTAGCGGGAGAATCAACCGAGCAGTACTTC

j_call: TRBJ2-5
v_call: TRBV18
clone_size: NA
d_call: NA
cdr3_aa: CASSRGTDETQYF
cdr3_nt: TGTGCCAGCTCACGGGGCACGGATGAGACCCAGTACTTC

j_call: TRBJ2-1
v_call: TRBV27
clone_size: NA
d_call: TRBD2
cdr3_aa: CASSLGLAGDNEQFF
cdr3_nt: TGTGCCAGCAGTTTGGGTCTAGCGGGCGACAATGAGCAGTTCTTC

j_call: TRBJ1-5
v_call: TRBV5-6
clone_size: NA
d_call: TRBD1
cdr3_aa: CASSWGQGQGQPQHF
cdr3_nt: TGTGCCAGCAGCTGGGGACAGGGGCAGGGCCAGCCCCAGCATTTT

j_call: TRBJ2-7
v_call: TRBV5-1
clone_size: NA
d_call: NA
cdr3_aa: CASSLEGSHEQYF
cdr3_nt: TGCGCCAGCAGCTTGGAGGGGTCCCACGAGCAGTACTTC

j_call: TRBJ1-5
v_call: TRBV28
clone_size: NA
d_call: TRBD1
cdr3_aa: CASSQGGTGGQPQHF
cdr3_nt: TGTGCCAGCAGTCAGGGGGGGACAGGGGGTCAGCCCCAGCATTTT

j_call: TRBJ2-2
v_call: TRBV7-9
clone_size: NA
d_call: TRBD2
cdr3_aa: CASSFRAGAAGELFF
cdr3_nt: TGTGCCAGCAGCTTTAGAGCGGGAGCGGCCGGGGAGCTGTTTTTT

j_call: TRBJ2-1
v_call: TRBV7-8
clone_size: NA
d_call: NA
cdr3_aa: CASSSKGKERRAQYNEQFF
cdr3_nt: TGTGCCAGCAGCTCGAAAGGAAAGGAAAGGAGGGCTCAGTACAATGAGCAGTTCTTC

j_call: TRBJ2-5
v_call: TRBV28
clone_size: NA
d_call: TRBD1
cdr3_aa: CASSIQGVGGTQETQYF
cdr3_nt: TGTGCCAGCAGCATACAGGGGGTAGGTGGGACCCAAGAGACCCAGTACTTC

j_call: TRBJ1-5
v_call: TRBV28
clone_size: NA
d_call: NA
cdr3_aa: CASSLQGLSNQPQHF
cdr3_nt: TGTGCCAGCAGTCTACAGGGTCTTAGCAATCAGCCCCAGCATTTT

j_call: TRBJ1-1
v_call: TRBV28
clone_size: NA
d_call: TRBD1
cdr3_aa: CASAGPTGHTEAFF
cdr3_nt: TGTGCCAGCGCGGGGCCGACAGGGCACACTGAAGCTTTCTTT

j_call: TRBJ1-2
v_call: TRBV2
clone_size: NA
d_call: TRBD1
cdr3_aa: CASSPTTGVEGYTF
cdr3_nt: TGTGCCAGCAGCCCCACCACAGGGGTAGAAGGCTACACCTTC